This TCR beta chain was identified during a study of cytomegalovirus exposure and HLA in healthy donors. Findings and caveats of the study: A few of the chains that were CMV-associated were confirmed in vitro to be specific for CMV antigens. Later analysis associated a missense DCLRE1C variant with TCR beta V- and J-gene trimming.

13 Jbeta primers and 60 Vbeta primers were used for the PCR. Clones were read by immunoSEQ multiplex PCR, and TCRdb kept only the in-frame ones, dropping some. Of some 110,000 clones detected, roughly 80% appear once; the ten largest clones hold more than 2%. This CDR3 has 13 amino acids. Between the trimmed V and J ends, which lost 11 bases and 7 bases, there was a span of 18 bases. Germline V gene data show CDR1 as MNHNS and CDR2 as SASEGT. A note on this clone: Its antigen is unidentified.

The J gene is TRBJ1-5, the V gene TRBV6-1, with unresolved D. The source material was PBMCs. This clonotype was obtained from a man aged 25-40 years in good health and CMV-seronegative. CDR3 residues: CASYERGAQPQHF. The CDR3 nucleotides read TGTGCCTCCTACGAACGGGGTGCGCAGCCCCAGCATTTT.